Here is one T cell receptor beta chain with its context. The antigen is not known. cDNA molecules, individually, were tagged with unique molecular identifiers. MiXCR, applied by TCRdb to the 5' RACE reads, yields one record per CDR3 protein. The table records nearly 45,000 distinct CDR3 sequences, 11% of them present only once. The data were obtained in a study of early T cells in non-severe SARS-CoV-2 infection. With V trimmed by 4 bases and J by 4 bases, 10 bases remained unmatched. The CDR3 totals 15 residues. From germline, CDR1 is LGHNA and CDR2 YSLEER. General study results and limits: Anti-spike CD8 responses were favored by VDJdb matching, which missed private and CD4 specificities.

This sequence joins TRBV4-3 and TRBJ2-7; 7 bases fit TRBD1. What was sequenced was whole blood. The clonotype originates from an adult who was a healthcare worker with PCR-confirmed SARS-CoV-2 infection or an uninfected control (not recorded which). The CDR3 here is CASSLTGTELYEQYF. CDR3 nucleotides: TGCGCCAGCAGCCTCACCGGGACAGAGCTTTACGAGCAGTACTTC.